This is a list of T cell receptor beta chains from one sample in a study of cytomegalovirus exposure and HLA in healthy donors. Data came from immunoSEQ multiplex PCR; TCRdb stores just in-frame clones and leaves some out. The sample includes around 100,000 clones, 83% of them seen just once. The material sequenced was PBMCs. Every receptor here comes from a man aged 40-49 years in good health and CMV-seronegative. CDR3s include the opening cysteine and the closing phenylalanine or tryptophan. D genes are given only for firm matches. Clone size is not always given. Where it is, it says once, few, many or a class for expanded clones.

. TRBJ2-4 TRBV21-1 . CASSKALSGQLAKNIQYF TGTGCCAGCAGCAAAGCGCTTTCGGGACAACTAGCCAAAAACATTCAGTACTTC
TRBD1 TRBJ1-3 TRBV2 . CARERGTGSGNTIYF TGTGCCAGAGAACGCGGGACAGGGTCTGGAAACACCATATATTTT
. TRBJ1-5 TRBV7-2 . CASSLTDRNQPQHF TGTGCCAGCAGCCTGACAGACCGCAATCAGCCCCAGCATTTT
TRBD1 TRBJ2-2 TRBV25-1 . CASTSRVQGDSGELFF TGTGCCAGCACCTCAAGGGTACAGGGGGATTCCGGGGAGCTGTTTTTT
TRBD1 TRBJ1-5 TRBV5-6 . CASSLGTGNQPQHF TGTGCCAGCAGCTTGGGGACAGGGAATCAGCCCCAGCATTTT
. TRBJ2-2 TRBV7-2 . CLTGRTGELFF TGTTTGACAGGGAGGACCGGGGAGCTGTTTTTT
. TRBJ1-1 TRBV10-1 . CASGGRVWTEAFF TGCGCCAGCGGCGGGAGGGTATGGACTGAAGCTTTCTTT
TRBD2 TRBJ2-2 TRBV7-2 . CASSRTSGGYTGELFF TGTGCCAGCAGTCGGACTAGCGGGGGGTACACCGGGGAGCTGTTTTTT
TRBD1 TRBJ2-2 TRBV19 . CASSMQGAFGELFF TGTGCCAGTAGTATGCAGGGGGCATTCGGGGAGCTGTTTTTT
TRBD2 TRBJ2-7 TRBV5-4 few CASSLAGGRGEQYF TGTGCCAGCAGCTTGGCGGGGGGGCGAGGCGAGCAGTACTTC
. TRBJ1-4 TRBV4-1 . CASSQEEWEEKLFF TGCGCCAGCAGCCAAGAAGAGTGGGAGGAAAAACTGTTTTTT
TRBD2 TRBJ2-1 TRBV4-1 . CASRLAGEYNEQFF TGCGCCAGCAGATTAGCGGGGGAATACAATGAGCAGTTCTTC
. TRBJ1-6 TRBV30 . CACDSSRTHSYNSPLHF TGTGCCTGTGACAGCAGTAGAACCCACTCCTATAATTCACCCCTCCACTTT
TRBD1 TRBJ1-2 TRBV19 few CASSIPGQGPHGYTF TGTGCCAGTAGTATACCGGGACAGGGACCTCACGGCTACACCTTC
. TRBJ1-6 TRBV30 . CAWSMGSSYNSPLHF TGTGCCTGGAGTATGGGGAGCTCTTATAATTCACCCCTCCACTTT
. TRBJ1-2 TRBV19 few CASSIFGDGGYTF TGTGCCAGTAGTATATTCGGGGATGGTGGCTACACCTTC
. TRBJ1-1 TRBV27 . CASSLGHVNTEAFF TGTGCCAGCAGTTTAGGGCACGTGAACACTGAAGCTTTCTTT
. TRBJ2-1 TRBV7-6 . CASSSGTSSYNEQFF TGTGCCAGCAGCTCGGGAACGAGCTCCTACAATGAGCAGTTCTTC
TRBD1 TRBJ2-3 TRBV11-2 . CASSLVGQKLLVDTQYF TGTGCCAGCAGCTTAGTGGGACAGAAGCTGTTAGTAGATACGCAGTATTTT
TRBD1 TRBJ1-4 TRBV10-3 . CAISESTPDRVNEKLFF TGTGCCATCAGTGAGTCGACTCCGGACAGGGTTAATGAAAAACTGTTTTTT
TRBD1 TRBJ1-2 TRBV27 . CASSPGQVSYGYTF TGTGCCAGCAGCCCAGGACAGGTTTCCTATGGCTACACCTTC
. TRBJ1-2 TRBV30 . CAWEEFGGYTF TGTGCCTGGGAGGAATTCGGCGGCTACACCTTC
TRBD2 TRBJ2-3 TRBV7-8 once CASRRLAGGTDTQYF TGTGCCAGCAGAAGACTAGCGGGGGGTACAGATACGCAGTATTTT
. TRBJ2-7 TRBV27 . CASSYLDRSYEQYF TGTGCCAGCAGTTATCTGGACAGATCCTACGAGCAGTACTTC
TRBD1 TRBJ1-1 TRBV19 . CASSIGGTVINTEAFF TGTGCCAGTAGTATAGGGGGGACAGTTATAAACACTGAAGCTTTCTTT
. TRBJ1-2 TRBV11-2 . CASSFRGNYGYTF TGTGCCAGCAGCTTTCGGGGGAACTATGGCTACACCTTC
. TRBJ1-2 TRBV7-9 . CASRPGGLGGYTF TGTGCCAGCCGACCGGGGGGGCTTGGTGGCTACACCTTC
. TRBJ2-1 TRBV5-1 . CASSLGGDISLNEQFF TGCGCCAGCAGCTTGGGGGGGGATATCTCCCTCAATGAGCAGTTCTTC
. TRBJ1-1 TRBV4-3 . CASSQSHHGEAFF TGCGCCAGCAGCCAATCACACCATGGTGAAGCTTTCTTT
TRBD2 TRBJ2-1 TRBV4-1 . CASSQDWTSGVNEQFF TGCGCCAGCAGCCAAGATTGGACTAGCGGGGTAAATGAGCAGTTCTTC
TRBD1 TRBJ2-5 TRBV5-1 . CASSSSQGYRYQETQYF TGCGCCAGCAGCTCCTCACAGGGGTACCGGTACCAAGAGACCCAGTACTTC
. TRBJ2-5 TRBV7-2 few CASSRGKYQETQYF TGTGCCAGCAGCCGGGGGAAGTACCAAGAGACCCAGTACTTC
TRBD1 TRBJ1-1 TRBV5-4 . CASSPGTGVPLNTEAFF TGTGCCAGCAGCCCCGGGACAGGGGTCCCCTTGAACACTGAAGCTTTCTTT
TRBD1 TRBJ2-7 TRBV7-9 . CASSLAGTAHEQYF TGTGCCAGCAGCTTAGCGGGGACAGCCCACGAGCAGTACTTC
. TRBJ1-2 TRBV5-1 . CASSLAADGGNGYTF TGCGCCAGCAGCTTGGCGGCGGACGGGGGTAATGGCTACACCTTC
TRBD1 TRBJ2-1 TRBV19 once CASSKGLDRVYNEQFF TGTGCCAGTAGTAAAGGCCTGGACAGGGTATACAATGAGCAGTTCTTC
. TRBJ2-5 TRBV12-5 . CASGSGARPETQYF TGTGCTAGTGGATCAGGGGCGCGCCCAGAGACCCAGTACTTC
TRBD1 TRBJ1-4 TRBV7-9 . CASSLGHTGGATNEKLFF TGTGCCAGCAGCTTAGGTCATACAGGGGGTGCAACTAATGAAAAACTGTTTTTT
. TRBJ2-1 TRBV5-6 . CASSYGGRNYNEQFF TGTGCCAGCAGCTACGGGGGGCGGAATTACAATGAGCAGTTCTTC
. TRBJ1-6 TRBV6-5 . CASSFRHANSPLHF TGTGCCAGCAGTTTTAGACACGCAAATTCACCCCTCCACTTT
TRBD2 TRBJ2-3 TRBV11-2 . CASSLGLAGGSTDTQYF TGTGCCAGCAGCTTAGGACTAGCGGGGGGAAGCACAGATACGCAGTATTTT
TRBD2 TRBJ2-1 TRBV6-4 . CASSATSGGADEQFF TGTGCCAGCAGTGCGACTAGCGGGGGGGCCGATGAGCAGTTCTTC
. TRBJ2-2 TRBV15 . CATSRDSDGYTGELFF TGTGCCACCAGCAGAGATTCTGACGGGTACACCGGGGAGCTGTTTTTT
TRBD1 TRBJ1-2 TRBV4-3 . CASSQKHTGGESNYGYTF TGCGCCAGCAGCCAAAAACATACAGGGGGCGAGAGTAACTATGGCTACACCTTC
TRBD1 TRBJ1-5 TRBV5-1 . CASREGANQPQHF TGCGCCAGCAGGGAGGGGGCCAATCAGCCCCAGCATTTT
TRBD1 TRBJ1-1 TRBV6-1 . CATGQGRITEAFF TGTGCCACGGGACAGGGGAGGATCACTGAAGCTTTCTTT
. TRBJ1-2 TRBV5-4 . CASSLTGGYTF TGTGCCAGCAGCTTGACCGGGGGCTACACCTTC
. TRBJ2-1 TRBV5-1 . CASRPRPGWNEQFF TGCGCCAGCCGCCCGAGGCCAGGGTGGAATGAGCAGTTCTTC
. TRBJ2-1 TRBV4-3 . CASSQDYSSYNEQFF TGCGCCAGCAGCCAAGACTATAGCTCCTACAATGAGCAGTTCTTC